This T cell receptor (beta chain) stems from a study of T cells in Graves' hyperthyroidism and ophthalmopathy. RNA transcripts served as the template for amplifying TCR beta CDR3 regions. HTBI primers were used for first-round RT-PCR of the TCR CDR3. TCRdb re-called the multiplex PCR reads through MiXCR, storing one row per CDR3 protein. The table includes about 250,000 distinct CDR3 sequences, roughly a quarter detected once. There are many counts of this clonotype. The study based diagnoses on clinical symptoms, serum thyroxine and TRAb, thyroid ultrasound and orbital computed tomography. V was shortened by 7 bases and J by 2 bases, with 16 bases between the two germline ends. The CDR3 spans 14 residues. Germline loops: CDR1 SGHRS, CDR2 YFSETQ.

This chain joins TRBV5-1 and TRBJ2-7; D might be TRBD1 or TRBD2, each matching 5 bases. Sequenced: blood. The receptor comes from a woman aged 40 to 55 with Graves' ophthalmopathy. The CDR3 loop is CASLPGPAAYEQYF. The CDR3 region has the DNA TGCGCCAGCTTACCGGGGCCGGCCGCCTACGAGCAGTACTTC.